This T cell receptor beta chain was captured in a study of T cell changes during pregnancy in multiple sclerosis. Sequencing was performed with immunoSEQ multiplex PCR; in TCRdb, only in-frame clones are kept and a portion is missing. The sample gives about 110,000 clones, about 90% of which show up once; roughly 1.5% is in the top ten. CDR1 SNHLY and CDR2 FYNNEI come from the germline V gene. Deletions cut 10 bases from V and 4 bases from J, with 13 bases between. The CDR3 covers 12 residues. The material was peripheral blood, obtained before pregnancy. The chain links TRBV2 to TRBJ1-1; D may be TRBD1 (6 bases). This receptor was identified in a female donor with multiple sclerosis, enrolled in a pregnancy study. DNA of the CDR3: TGTGCCACCGCAGGGGCCGGCACTGAAGCTTTCTTT. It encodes CATAGAGTEAFF.